The T cell receptor beta chain described here comes from a study of blood T cell repertoires in COVID-19. The study drew participants aged 18 to 89 years from under 30 US areas. The study assigned cohorts using participant-reported clinical history. This clone was picked up one time. In the source study's methods: The authors estimated nucleated cell counts from reference gene primer amplification. Repertoires were generated with immunoSEQ multiplex PCR, while TCRdb's copy carries only in-frame clones and drops some. The DNA was the basis for D and trimming; V, J and clone size are from that table. This sample has fewer than 250,000 clones, with about 80% found just once. The CDR3 totals 12 residues. V was shortened by 4 bases and J by 6 bases, with 8 bases between the two germline ends. Germline-derived CDR1 and CDR2 are KGHDR and SFDVKD.

What was sequenced was PBMCs or T cells enriched from blood (not recorded which). The clonotype originates from a woman aged 40 to 50 who had been exposed to COVID-19. The chain recombines TRBV24-1 with TRBJ1-2; unclear D gene. CDR3 loop: CATSDGRDGYTF. CDR3 nucleotides: TGTGCCACCAGTGACGGGAGGGATGGCTACACCTTC.